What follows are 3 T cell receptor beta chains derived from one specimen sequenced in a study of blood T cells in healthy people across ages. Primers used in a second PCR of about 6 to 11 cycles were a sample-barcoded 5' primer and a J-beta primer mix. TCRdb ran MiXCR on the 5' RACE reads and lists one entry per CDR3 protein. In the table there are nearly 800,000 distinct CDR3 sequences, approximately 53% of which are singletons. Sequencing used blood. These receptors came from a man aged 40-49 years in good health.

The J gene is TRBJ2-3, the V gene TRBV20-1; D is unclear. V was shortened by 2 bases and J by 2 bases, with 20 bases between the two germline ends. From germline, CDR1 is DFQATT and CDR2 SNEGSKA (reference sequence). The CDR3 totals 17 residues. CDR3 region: CSARLPPGGDITDTQYF. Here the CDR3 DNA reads TGCAGTGCTAGACTCCCGCCGGGTGGGGATATCACAGATACGCAGTATTTT.

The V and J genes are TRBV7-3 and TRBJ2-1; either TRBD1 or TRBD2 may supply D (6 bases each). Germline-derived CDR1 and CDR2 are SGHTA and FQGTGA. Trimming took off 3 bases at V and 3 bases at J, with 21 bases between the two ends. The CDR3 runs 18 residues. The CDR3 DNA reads TGTGCCAGCAGCTTCCGGGGGCCGCAGTTTAACTACTACAATGAGCAGTTCTTC. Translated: CASSFRGPQFNYYNEQFF.

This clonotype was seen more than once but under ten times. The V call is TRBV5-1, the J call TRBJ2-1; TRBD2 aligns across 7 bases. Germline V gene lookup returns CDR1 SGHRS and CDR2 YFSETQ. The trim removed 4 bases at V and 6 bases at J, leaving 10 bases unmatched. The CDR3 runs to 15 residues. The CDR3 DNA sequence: TGCGCCAGCAGCCAACCTACTAGCGCCGCCAATGAGCAGTTCTTC. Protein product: CASSQPTSAANEQFF.